Each of the 27 T cell receptor beta chains below was sequenced from the same sample in a study of T cells in Graves' hyperthyroidism and ophthalmopathy (dated by TCRdb to about 2019). The method was multiplex PCR. Sequencing was carried out with an Illumina HiSeq 2000. The TCR beta CDR3 regions were amplified from RNA transcripts. For the first round of RT-PCR on the TCR CDR3, the HTBI primer set was used together with the Qiagen OneStep RT-PCR kit. TCRdb reanalyzed the raw reads on its own, using fastp at Q25 for trimming and MiXCR for clone calling, and kept in-frame beta chains. For every CDR3 protein sequence, its rows merge into one entry that carries the most common genes and DNA. In all, the sample holds tens of thousands of distinct CDR3 sequences, and around 50% of those were seen once. The ten largest account for 25% of the sample. Sequences were obtained from blood. The receptors stem from a woman aged 40 to 50 with Graves' ophthalmopathy.

J is TRBJ2-1 and V is TRBV10-2, with D perhaps TRBD1 or TRBD2 (6 bases each). This CDR3 comprises 18 residues. Trimming stripped 5 bases from V and 5 bases from J, with 25 bases between. CDR1 WSHSY and CDR2 SAAADI come from the germline V gene. In nucleotides, the CDR3 is TGCGCCAGCAGTAGACGTACGACTATCGGCGGGACACACAATGAGCAGTTCTTC. Encoded protein: CASSRRTTIGGTHNEQFF.

This clonotype showed up many times. V usage is TRBV12-3 or TRBV12-4 and J usage is TRBJ2-5; D call uncertain. Trimming left V 3 bases short and J 5 bases short, with 10 bases between. This CDR3 spans 13 amino acids. CDR3 coding DNA: TGTGCCAGCAGTTTGGACGTAAAGGAGACCCAGTACTTC. This translates into CASSLDVKETQYF.

This clonotype was recorded at least ten times. V gene TRBV4-3 combines with J gene TRBJ1-6; 7 bases match TRBD1. Germline loops: CDR1 LGHNA, CDR2 YSLEER. V shed 3 bases, J shed 0 bases, and the junction held 2 bases outside the gene matches. This CDR3 is built from 16 residues. The CDR3 reads CASSQRDSSYNSPLHF. CDR3 in DNA: TGCGCCAGCAGCCAGCGGGACAGCTCCTATAATTCACCCCTCCACTTT.

This clonotype came up many times. The genes are TRBV19 and TRBJ1-1; D not certain. The CDR3 spans 13 residues. V lost 7 bases and J lost 1, with 10 bases in between. Germline CDR1 and CDR2: LNHDA and SQIVND (reference sequence). CDR3 amino acids: CASTLQRNTEAFF. The CDR3 nucleotides read TGTGCCAGTACCCTTCAACGGAACACTGAAGCTTTCTTT. Full variable domain (rest looked up from reference TRBV19 and TRBJ1-1): DGGITQSPKYLFRKEGQNVTLSCEQNLNHDAMYWYRQDPGQGLRLIYYSQIVNDFQKGDIAEGYSVSREKKESFPLTVTSAQKNPTAFYLCASTLQRNTEAFFGQGTRLTVV.

This clonotype was seen repeatedly, ten times or more. The chain employs TRBV2 and TRBJ2-5, with D perhaps TRBD1 (5 bases). From germline, CDR1 is SNHLY and CDR2 FYNNEI. The CDR3 contains 13 residues. The V end lost 8 bases, the J end lost 0 bases, and 10 bases lay between the germline ends. The CDR3 region has the DNA TGTGCCAGCCGCAGGGCCTACCAAGAGACCCAGTACTTC. It codes for CASRRAYQETQYF.

The chain combines TRBV27 with TRBJ2-5, with TRBD1 matching over 12 bases. This CDR3 spans 17 amino acids. Trimming took 0 bases from V and 10 from J; bases not matched to a gene: 12. Germline CDR1 is MNHEY and CDR2 is SMNVEV (reference sequence). The CDR3 loop is CASSLSGTGGRGGVQYF. The DNA for the CDR3 is TGTGCCAGCAGTTTATCTGGGACAGGGGGCCGGGGGGGGGTCCAGTACTTC.

This clonotype was found many times. Possible read error: a much larger clone is one base away. This chain joins TRBV9 and TRBJ2-5, with D tentatively TRBD2 (5 bases). Between the trimmed V and J ends, which lost 5 bases and 3 bases, there was a span of 11 bases. The CDR3 length is 13 residues. The germline gives CDR1 SGDLS, CDR2 YYNGEE. The CDR3 loop reads CASRKAREETQYF. The DNA of the CDR3 is TGTGCCAGCAGGAAAGCGAGGGAAGAGACCCAGTACTTC.

About this clonotype: This may be a read error: a much more frequent sequence differs by one nucleotide. The CDR3 end shows no conserved phenylalanine or tryptophan, and so a read error is likely. The CDR3 sequence is CASRLDPGGGTDTQYL. CDR3 DNA: TGTGCCAGCAGACTGGACCCGGGAGGGGGCACAGATACGCAGTATCTT. The V and J genes are TRBV27 and TRBJ2-3; 8 bases are a match to TRBD2. The length of the CDR3 is 16 residues. The ends lost 6 bases at V and 1 base at J; junction bases unmatched: 9. Germline CDR1 and CDR2: MNHEY and SMNVEV (reference sequence).

In regard to this clonotype: The conserved phenylalanine or tryptophan is not found at the CDR3 terminus, so this likely reflects a read error. This chain links TRBV9 with TRBJ2-1; maybe TRBD2 (5 bases). Germline CDR1 reads SGDLS; CDR2 reads YYNGEE. The CDR3 covers 15 residues. CDR3 sequence (DNA): TGTGCCAGCAGCGTAGGTGGGAGCTCCTGCAATGAGCAGTTCTCC. Residues: CASSVGGSSCNEQFS.

J is TRBJ2-1 and V is TRBV7-3, with 8 positions matching TRBD1. V shed 5 bases, J shed 4 bases, and the junction held 4 bases outside the gene matches. Germline V gene lookup returns CDR1 SGHTA and CDR2 FQGTGA. The CDR3 runs to 14 residues. The CDR3 nucleotides read TGTGCCAGCAGCCCTGGACAGGGATACAATGAGCAGTTCTTC. Translation gives CASSPGQGYNEQFF.

This chain connects TRBV4-3 to TRBJ1-3; a weak D match, TRBD1 (6 bases). This CDR3 spans 17 amino acids. Germline-derived CDR1 and CDR2 are LGHNA and YSLEER. Trimming removed 3 bases from V and 7 bases from J, with 22 bases in between. CDR3 coding DNA: TGCGCCAGCAGCCATAGGTACCAGGGGCGTGTTGGGAACACCATATATTTT. Protein sequence: CASSHRYQGRVGNTIYF.

The chain carries TRBV24-1 and TRBJ2-7; D uncertain. The V end was cut by 9 bases, the J end by 3 bases, with 14 bases between. The CDR3 loop spans 13 amino acids. Germline assignment: CDR1 KGHDR and CDR2 SFDVKD. This chain's CDR3 is CATSSSPFYEQYF. Here the CDR3 DNA reads TGTGCCACCTCCTCCTCGCCGTTCTACGAGCAGTACTTC.

This clonotype was recorded at least ten times. The chain carries TRBV6-2 or TRBV6-3 and TRBJ2-3, with unresolved D. The germline V gene encodes CDR1 MNHEY and CDR2 SVGEGT. With 6 bases removed from V and 1 base from J, the gap between germline ends came to 5 bases. CDR3 length: 12 residues. DNA for the CDR3: TGTGCCAGCAGACCCCGCACAGATACGCAGTATTTT. Protein sequence: CASRPRTDTQYF.

This clonotype was observed many times. The rearrangement links TRBV5-5 to TRBJ1-1; no reliable D call. This CDR3 region has 14 residues. The germline CDR1 and CDR2 sequences are SGHKS and YYEKEE (reference sequence). V was pared by 2 bases and J by 3 bases, with 11 bases between. CDR3 sequence reads: CASSFSISDTEAFF. CDR3 bases: TGTGCCAGCAGCTTTTCCATTTCGGACACTGAAGCTTTCTTT.

This chain connects TRBV20-1 to TRBJ2-2; D remains unclear. The CDR3 extends over 13 amino acids. Germline V gene sequence: CDR1 DFQATT, CDR2 SNEGSKA (reference sequence). V lost 1 base to trimming and J lost 0 bases, with 3 bases between them. CDR3 sequence reads: CSARVPNTGELFF. The CDR3 DNA reads as TGCAGTGCTAGAGTCCCGAACACCGGGGAGCTGTTTTTT.

The sample holds many counts of this clonotype. The rearrangement uses TRBV6-1 and TRBJ1-2; the D is unclear. Germline CDR1 and CDR2: MNHNS and SASEGT. CDR3 length: 12 residues. Trimming shortened V by 6 bases and J by 0 bases, and 5 bases separated the two germline ends. The DNA for the CDR3 is TGTGCCAGCAGGGTGGCTAACTATGGCTACACCTTC. It yields the protein CASRVANYGYTF.

The rearrangement links TRBV9 to TRBJ1-2; possibly TRBD1 for D (5 bases). The CDR3 length is 19 residues. The V gene lost 0 bases and the J gene lost 0 bases, with 21 bases spanning the gap. The germline V gene has CDR1 SGDLS and CDR2 YYNGEE. The CDR3 sequence is CASSVAYRGETQANYGYTF. As DNA, the CDR3 is TGTGCCAGCAGCGTAGCTTATCGAGGGGAGACCCAGGCTAACTATGGCTACACCTTC.

Ten or more counts support this clonotype. V gene TRBV12-3 or TRBV12-4 combines with J gene TRBJ2-7, with 9 bases identical to TRBD1. This CDR3 region has 14 residues. J was trimmed by 2 bases and V by 5 bases; bases with no gene match: 4. The CDR3 reads CASSLGQGTYEQYF. The CDR3 DNA is TGTGCCAGCAGTCTCGGACAGGGGACCTACGAGCAGTACTTC.

V and J are TRBV9 and TRBJ2-5, with D maybe TRBD1 (6 bases). This CDR3 spans 14 amino acids. V was clipped by 5 bases and J by 5 bases, with 16 bases between them. The germline V gene has CDR1 SGDLS and CDR2 YYNGEE. DNA for the CDR3: TGTGCCAGCAGTCTGACAGGAGGAGGCGAGACCCAGTACTTC. It is translated as CASSLTGGGETQYF.

Only a few counts were recorded for this clonotype. A read error may produce the germline difference seen at one junction end. This sequence joins TRBV20-1 and TRBJ1-1; unclear D gene. Germline CDR1 reads DFQATT; CDR2 reads SNEGSKA (reference sequence). The CDR3 contains 13 residues. CDR3 DNA sequence: TGCAGTGCCCAAGAGGTAGCGGTCACTGAAGCCTTCTTT. Amino acids: CSAQEVAVTEAFF.

This clonotype qualifies as medium-sized (0.01 to 0.1%). The chain joins TRBV29-1 to TRBJ1-2, with a weak D call TRBD1 (5 bases). Trimming took off 4 bases at V and 3 bases at J, with 9 bases between the two ends. The germline CDR1 and CDR2 sequences are SQVTM and ANQGSEA. The CDR3 sequence is 12 residues long. The CDR3 DNA sequence: TGCAGCGTTGTTTGGGGGGACTATGGCTACACCTTC. This sequence encodes CSVVWGDYGYTF.

The rearrangement joins TRBV24-1 to TRBJ2-3; a weak D match, TRBD1 (5 bases). Germline CDR1 is KGHDR and CDR2 is SFDVKD. This CDR3 region has 13 residues. The V end lost 5 bases, the J end lost 3 bases, and 8 bases lay between the germline ends. DNA of the CDR3: TGTGCCACCAGTGCCCAGGGAACAGATACGCAGTATTTT. Its translation: CATSAQGTDTQYF.

There are many counts of this clonotype. The genes are TRBV9 and TRBJ1-2; possible D gene TRBD1, 6 bases. This CDR3 spans 15 amino acids. In germline, CDR1 is SGDLS, CDR2 YYNGEE. V dropped 5 bases and J dropped 7 bases, with 21 bases sitting between them. This CDR3 reads CASRGVRGGPIGYTF. CDR3 coding DNA: TGTGCCAGCAGGGGGGTAAGGGGGGGCCCAATTGGCTACACCTTC.

This clonotype has a count of ten or more. The chain employs TRBV5-4 and TRBJ2-7; TRBD1 aligns across 9 bases. V was clipped by 4 bases and J by 4 bases; unmatched bases: 6. Germline-derived CDR1 and CDR2 are SGHNT and YYREEE (reference sequence). This CDR3 has 14 amino acids. CDR3 in amino acids: CASSKQGAGYEQYF. DNA for the CDR3: TGTGCCAGCAGCAAACAGGGGGCCGGATACGAGCAGTACTTC.

Many counts were recorded for this clonotype. The chain's CDR3 is CASSYSGTGADTQYF. Here the CDR3 DNA reads TGTGCCAGCAGTTACTCCGGGACAGGAGCAGATACGCAGTATTTT. This rearrangement joins TRBV6-5 to TRBJ2-3; 8 nucleotides line up with TRBD1. CDR3 length equals 15 residues. The ends lost 0 bases at V and 4 bases at J; junction bases unmatched: 3. In germline, CDR1 is MNHEY, CDR2 SVGAGI.

The sample holds many counts of this clonotype. V is TRBV5-5 and J is TRBJ2-3, with 12 nucleotides matching TRBD2. V dropped 1 base and J dropped 6; count of bases not matched to a gene: 9. The CDR3 spans 17 residues. Germline V CDR1 and CDR2: SGHKS, YYEKEE (reference sequence). The CDR3 bases are TGTGCCAGCAGCTTGCAGTCCGGGACTAGCGGGTTTGATACGCAGTATTTT. This sequence encodes CASSLQSGTSGFDTQYF.

In its sample, this clonotype ranks as medium-sized. The chain carries TRBV7-2 and TRBJ2-7; D not resolved. Trimming stripped 1 base from V and 5 bases from J, with 3 bases between. The CDR3 is made up of 11 amino acids. Germline CDR1 is SGHTA and CDR2 is FQGNSA. For the CDR3, the DNA is TGTGCCAGCAGCTTAGTCAACGAGCAGTACTTC. It encodes CASSLVNEQYF.